The entry below gives a single TCR beta chain sequence along with its context. Its antigen is unidentified. The sample is drawn from a study of post-analysis software for immune sequencing data. The study, taken as a whole, reports: Comparison of patients with controls showed about 5 TRBV segments more frequent in patients, TRBV5-6, TRBV5-1 and TRBV20-1 among them.

Unique molecular identifiers were present in the TCR beta cDNA libraries. TCRdb redid the calling of the PCR reads with MiXCR, one entry per CDR3 protein. The sample records 600,000 to 700,000 distinct CDR3 sequences, 55% to 60% being singletons. V was pared by 2 bases and J by 5 bases, with 8 bases between. The length of the CDR3 is 12 residues. The germline CDR1 and CDR2 sequences are SQVTM and ANQGSEA. The clonotype originates from a girl aged 2 to 9 with multiple sclerosis. Sequencing was done on a sample of blood. The J gene is TRBJ2-3, the V gene TRBV29-1, with D possibly matching TRBD2 (5 bases). The CDR3 DNA sequence: TGCAGCGTTGAAAAGGAGGAAGATACGCAGTATTTT. It is translated as CSVEKEEDTQYF.